Listed below are T cell receptor beta chains from one sample, sequenced in a study of shared clonotypes between healthy human individuals. Clones were sequenced by immunoSEQ multiplex PCR, and TCRdb holds only the in-frame ones, with some missing. The table shows roughly 1,500,000 clones, with 98% occurring only once. The source material was naive CD4+ T cells sorted from blood. Source of these receptors: a man aged 25-45 years in good health. CDR3s include the opening cysteine and the closing phenylalanine or tryptophan.

cdr3_length v_call cdr3_aa
15 TRBV5-4 CASSPRGGYTGELFF
15 TRBV5-1 CASSLVPETNYGYTF
14 TRBV2 CASSELAGDNEQFF
16 TRBV18 CASSPLTSGLQETQYF
15 TRBV7-2 CASSTQVLASDTQYF
16 TRBV7-9 CASSSVGPDGNTEAFF
16 TRBV7-8 CASSLARTGSNQPQHF
13 TRBV5-1 CASSGPSTDTQYF
13 TRBV5-6 CASSWSRGYEQYF
14 TRBV9 CASSVGNIPYEQYF
15 TRBV7-9 CASSLMGEGSYEQYF
16 TRBV18 CASSPLGQGAPDTQYF
16 TRBV6-5 CASSYAGTGGAGGYTF
15 TRBV29-1 CSVRSGSQTPDTQYF
14 TRBV5-5 CASSLVGGPETQYF
11 TRBV19 CASFGASEAFF
14 TRBV5-1 CASSPTTGPYEQYF
16 TRBV28 CASLPWARTGRYEQYF
17 TRBV5-8 CASSLLDSPDSYNEQFF
14 TRBV5-6 CASSPTAPRETQYF
15 TRBV19 CASSMSGRRTGELFF
17 TRBV5-1 CASHLGGSRRSYNEQFF
13 TRBV5-4 CASSPGLRVEQYF
19 TRBV5-4 CASSLEPGTSIRNQETQYF
14 TRBV18 CASSNLHSYNEQFF
16 TRBV27 CASSPWTGGNTGELFF
14 TRBV27 CATKSRQGNTEAFF
15 TRBV19 CASSLYLRGNNEQFF
16 TRBV7-9 CASSFPSGTWVGEQFF
13 TRBV5-1 CASSLLPGGELFF
14 TRBV6-1 CASYQLRGRGGYTF
15 TRBV6-6 CASSPRTARNTEAFF
15 TRBV5-1 CASSLGPGGLETQYF
13 TRBV10-3 CAITSGSSYEQYF
14 TRBV5-1 CASSLDRGTVTGTF
13 TRBV29-1 CSADRLANYGYTF
12 TRBV2 CASSEEPYGYTF